This passage covers 30 T cell receptor beta chains from one sample sequenced in a study of T cell responses to AZD1222 COVID-19 vaccine. TCRdb's table, derived via immunoSEQ multiplex PCR, lists solely in-frame clones and lacks some. The sample holds roughly 90,000 clones, 80% to 90% seen once. Here the sequenced sample was peripheral blood, taken on day 0 of AZD1222 vaccination. All receptors come from an adult in good health.

The chain has TRBV6-2 or TRBV6-3 and TRBJ2-1; no definite D call. Trimming shortened V by 2 bases and J by 0 bases, and 14 bases separated the two germline ends. The CDR3 covers 17 residues. CDR1 is MNHEY and CDR2 is SVGEGT in the germline V gene. In DNA, the CDR3 is TGTGCCAGCAGTTACGTTTCTAGAAAGAGCTCCTACAATGAGCAGTTCTTC. This codes for CASSYVSRKSSYNEQFF.

This clone was found a few times. The chain employs TRBV21-1 and TRBJ1-1. TRBV21-1 is a listed pseudogene. The CDR3 loop spans 14 amino acids. The CDR3 spells CASKWVVVNTEAFF. The CDR3 DNA follows: TGTGCCAGTAAATGGGTGGTGGTGAACACTGAAGCTTTCTTT.

V and J are TRBV6-1 and TRBJ2-7; D remains unclear. CDR1 and CDR2 (germline): MNHNS, SASEGT. CDR3 length: 14 amino acids. Trimming cost V 1 base and J 2 bases, with 9 bases left between them. CDR3 DNA: TGTGCCAGCAGTGAAGGCCCGGGCCCCTACGAGCAGTACTTC. This encodes CASSEGPGPYEQYF.

The chain employs TRBV19 and TRBJ2-1, with 8 bases aligning to TRBD1. The V segment lost 6 bases and the J segment 3 bases; nucleotides outside the gene matches: 7. Germline-derived CDR1 and CDR2 are LNHDA and SQIVND (reference sequence). The CDR3 covers 15 residues. The CDR3 nucleotides read TGTGCCAGTAGCGACCGGGACAGGTACTACAATGAGCAGTTCTTC. It yields the protein CASSDRDRYYNEQFF. Together with reference TRBV19 and TRBJ2-1, the CDR3 gives the full variable domain: DGGITQSPKYLFRKEGQNVTLSCEQNLNHDAMYWYRQDPGQGLRLIYYSQIVNDFQKGDIAEGYSVSREKKESFPLTVTSAQKNPTAFYLCASSDRDRYYNEQFFGPGTRLTVL.

This chain connects TRBV12-3 or TRBV12-4 to TRBJ1-1, with unresolved D. The CDR3 consists of 13 residues. V lost 0 bases, J lost 1 base, and 3 bases lay in between. CDR3 residues: CASSLAANTEAFF. DNA of the CDR3: TGTGCCAGCAGTTTAGCTGCGAACACTGAAGCTTTCTTT.

V is TRBV4-2 and J is TRBJ2-2; no reliable D call. Germline CDR1 and CDR2: LGHNA and YNFKEQ. Trimming removed 0 bases from V and 8 bases from J, with 10 bases in between. The CDR3 runs to 14 residues. CDR3 sequence: CASSQDLASGELFF. CDR3 DNA sequence: TGTGCCAGCAGCCAAGATCTGGCGTCTGGGGAGCTGTTTTTT.

This clone has a handful of counts. The chain uses TRBV7-9 and TRBJ2-2; possible D gene TRBD1, 5 bases. V gave up 5 bases and J gave up 3 bases, with 13 bases separating them. The CDR3 extends over 15 amino acids. CDR1 is SEHNR, CDR2 FQNEAQ, per germline (reference sequence). The CDR3 loop reads CASSRLQGDTGELFF. The CDR3 nucleotides read TGTGCCAGCAGCCGCCTCCAGGGTGACACCGGGGAGCTGTTTTTT.

This chain links TRBV7-9 with TRBJ2-7; D gene ambiguous. Germline assignment: CDR1 SEHNR and CDR2 FQNEAQ (reference sequence). V shed 5 bases and J shed 0 bases, with 20 bases lying between them. The CDR3 loop spans 17 amino acids. As DNA, the CDR3 is TGTGCCAGCAGCACCCCGAAGGACGTCTCGAGCTCCTACGAGCAGTACTTC. Encoded protein: CASSTPKDVSSSYEQYF.

This chain uses TRBV7-2 with TRBJ2-7, with 10 positions matching TRBD1. Trimming took 3 bases from V and 4 from J; bases not matched to a gene: 6. This CDR3 is built from 15 residues. Germline V gene lookup returns CDR1 SGHTA and CDR2 FQGNSA. The CDR3 coding sequence is TGTGCCAGCAGCTTTGGGACAGGGGCACAGTACGAGCAGTACTTC. Protein sequence: CASSFGTGAQYEQYF.

The chain employs TRBV6-5 and TRBJ2-2; maybe TRBD1 (5 bases). The V end lost 6 bases, the J end lost 1 base, and 9 bases lay between the germline ends. In germline, CDR1 is MNHEY, CDR2 SVGAGI. The CDR3 length is 14 residues. The CDR3 region has the DNA TGTGCCAGCAGGGCTACAGGGAACACCGGGGAGCTGTTTTTT. This gives the protein CASRATGNTGELFF.

This clone was observed once. The chain recombines TRBV6-2 or TRBV6-3 with TRBJ1-1; D gene unclear. Germline V gives CDR1 MNHEY, CDR2 SVGEGT. CDR3 size: 13 residues. Trimming took 2 bases from V and 1 from J, leaving 5 bases between them. CDR3 bases: TGTGCCAGCAGTTACGGCCAGAACACTGAAGCTTTCTTT. Its protein is CASSYGQNTEAFF.

The chain combines TRBV19 with TRBJ2-5; D is perhaps TRBD2 (5 bases). This CDR3 spans 15 amino acids. Germline V lookup: CDR1 LNHDA, CDR2 SQIVND (reference sequence). V was shortened by 3 bases and J by 3 bases, with 14 bases between the two germline ends. Here the CDR3 DNA reads TGTGCCAGTAGTATCAGTATTTGGGGAGAAGAGACCCAGTACTTC. Translated: CASSISIWGEETQYF.

The gene calls are TRBV19 and TRBJ2-1; D gene uncertain. There are 15 residues in the CDR3. V lost 3 bases to trimming and J lost 0 bases, with 9 bases between them. Germline V gene lookup returns CDR1 LNHDA and CDR2 SQIVND (reference sequence). As DNA, the CDR3 is TGTGCCAGTAGTATTAGCCACAGCTCCTACAATGAGCAGTTCTTC. Translation: CASSISHSSYNEQFF. Full variable domain (outside the CDR3, taken from reference TRBV19 and TRBJ2-1): DGGITQSPKYLFRKEGQNVTLSCEQNLNHDAMYWYRQDPGQGLRLIYYSQIVNDFQKGDIAEGYSVSREKKESFPLTVTSAQKNPTAFYLCASSISHSSYNEQFFGPGTRLTVL.

The chain carries TRBV30 and TRBJ1-3, with no clear D. Germline CDR1 is GTSNPN and CDR2 is SVGIG (reference sequence). This CDR3 spans 13 amino acids. Trimming stripped 3 bases from V and 0 bases from J, with 6 bases between. The CDR3 loop reads CAWREVSGNTIYF. In DNA form, the CDR3 reads TGTGCCTGGAGAGAGGTCTCTGGAAACACCATATATTTT.

V gene TRBV6-6 combines with J gene TRBJ2-2; TRBD2 matches at 9 bases. The germline CDR1 and CDR2 sequences are MNHNY and SVGAGI (reference sequence). The CDR3 runs 16 residues. V gave up 0 bases and J gave up 8 bases; unmatched junction bases: 7. The CDR3, as DNA: TGTGCCAGCAGTTACTCGGAGAGCGGGGGGACGGGGGAGCTGTTTTTT. Encoded protein: CASSYSESGGTGELFF.

V usage is TRBV4-2 and J usage is TRBJ2-7; D is unresolved. V was trimmed by 0 bases and J by 0 bases, leaving 6 bases between them. Germline CDR1 reads LGHNA; CDR2 reads YNFKEQ. This CDR3 region has 14 residues. The CDR3 nucleotides read TGTGCCAGCAGCCAAGAGCTCCTCTCCTACGAGCAGTACTTC. Translation: CASSQELLSYEQYF.

This chain uses TRBV11-3 with TRBJ2-7; D is ambiguous. This CDR3 comprises 14 residues. The V gene's germline CDR1 is SGHNT and CDR2 YENEEA. V lost 2 bases, J lost 2 bases, and 10 bases lay in between. The CDR3 loop is CASSLYGTTYEQYF. In nucleotides, the CDR3 is TGTGCCAGCAGCTTATACGGAACCACCTACGAGCAGTACTTC.

The rearrangement joins TRBV7-9 to TRBJ2-2, with 12 nucleotides matching TRBD2. The germline CDR1 and CDR2 sequences are SEHNR and FQNEAQ (reference sequence). The CDR3 contains 15 residues. J lost 6 bases, V lost 1 base, and 0 bases had no gene match. CDR3 in amino acids: CASSLGLAGAGELFF. The CDR3 region has the DNA TGTGCCAGCAGCTTAGGACTAGCGGGAGCCGGGGAGCTGTTTTTT.

In its sample, this clone was seen a few times. The chain employs TRBV7-6 and TRBJ2-7; 7 positions agree with TRBD2. Germline V gene lookup returns CDR1 SGHVS and CDR2 FNYEAQ. The ends lost 4 bases at V and 3 bases at J; junction bases unmatched: 9. CDR3 length: 15 residues. Here the CDR3 DNA reads TGTGCCAGCAGCTCCCGCGGCGGGAGCGGCTACGAGCAGTACTTC. It encodes CASSSRGGSGYEQYF.

This clone has more than one count but fewer than ten. The gene calls are TRBV30 and TRBJ1-6, with D uncertain. This CDR3 has 12 amino acids. V was pared by 5 bases and J by 9 bases, with 11 bases between. The germline gives CDR1 GTSNPN, CDR2 SVGIG (reference sequence). The CDR3 coding sequence is TGTGCCTGGGCTCAACAGATTTCACCCCTCCACTTT. It codes for CAWAQQISPLHF.

This sequence joins TRBV10-2 and TRBJ2-3; 13 bases fit TRBD2. The CDR3 totals 16 residues. Germline loops: CDR1 WSHSY, CDR2 SAAADI. Trimming cost V 1 base and J 3 bases; bases outside gene matches: 1. CDR3 sequence reads: CASSELLAGGTDTQYF. Here the CDR3 DNA reads TGCGCCAGCAGTGAGTTACTAGCGGGAGGGACAGATACGCAGTATTTT.

The chain combines TRBV11-3 with TRBJ1-6; D unclear. Looked up from germline, CDR1 is SGHNT and CDR2 is YENEEA. This CDR3 comprises 12 residues. With 5 bases removed from V and 10 bases from J, the gap between germline ends came to 9 bases. CDR3: CASSHSRSPLHF. In nucleotides, the CDR3 is TGTGCCAGCAGCCACTCTCGGTCACCCCTCCACTTT.

The chain's CDR3 is CASSSNLVGGYTF. The CDR3 DNA follows: TGTGCCAGCAGTTCCAACCTGGTCGGCGGCTACACCTTC. V is TRBV27 and J is TRBJ1-2; D remains ambiguous. CDR3 length: 13 residues. The germline gives CDR1 MNHEY, CDR2 SMNVEV (reference sequence). V dropped 4 bases and J dropped 8 bases, with 14 bases sitting between them.

There are a few counts of this clone. The rearrangement uses TRBV6-5 and TRBJ1-1; no firm D call. Trimming removed 2 bases from V and 6 bases from J, with 13 bases in between. Germline loops: CDR1 MNHEY, CDR2 SVGAGI. The length of the CDR3 is 14 residues. CDR3 loop: CASSYTEVGAEAFF. The CDR3 DNA reads TGTGCCAGCAGTTACACGGAGGTCGGGGCTGAAGCTTTCTTT.

The chain combines TRBV10-3 with TRBJ2-7; D gene uncertain. Trimming pared 8 bases from V and 0 bases from J, leaving 17 bases between. Germline V CDR1 and CDR2: ENHRY, SYGVKD. This CDR3 has 15 amino acids. The CDR3 sequence: CAIGDWHSSSYEQYF. In DNA form, the CDR3 reads TGTGCCATCGGCGATTGGCACTCTAGCTCCTACGAGCAGTACTTC.

The chain employs TRBV2 and TRBJ1-6; the D is unclear. The length of the CDR3 is 14 residues. Trimming left V 5 bases short and J 5 bases short, with 10 bases between. CDR1 SNHLY and CDR2 FYNNEI come from the germline V gene. CDR3 coding DNA: TGTGCCAGCAGTCCTAGGAGAGATAATTCACCCCTCCACTTT. Translating gives CASSPRRDNSPLHF.

This CDR3 is CAWSVAVPGLQHF. CDR3 DNA sequence: TGTGCCTGGAGCGTAGCGGTCCCAGGGCTCCAGCATTTT. The genes are TRBV30 and TRBJ1-5; D is possibly TRBD1 (5 bases). In germline, CDR1 is GTSNPN, CDR2 SVGIG (reference sequence). V lost 3 bases and J 12 bases, leaving 18 bases between the germline ends. The CDR3 runs 13 residues.

This chain links TRBV5-4 with TRBJ2-7; weak D call: TRBD1 (5 bases). The germline V gene encodes CDR1 SGHNT and CDR2 YYREEE (reference sequence). The CDR3 contains 14 residues. V shed 3 bases and J shed 2 bases, with 12 bases lying between them. In DNA, the CDR3 is TGTGCCAGCAGCTCGTCGACAGTAGCCTACGAGCAGTACTTC. This translates into CASSSSTVAYEQYF.

This clone was found once. Mismatch with germline at one junction end may stem from a read error. This chain joins TRBV27 and TRBJ2-5; TRBD2 aligns across 8 bases. CDR3 length: 16 amino acids. CDR1 is MNHEY and CDR2 is SMNVEV in the germline V gene (reference sequence). In nucleotides, the CDR3 is TGTGCCAGCAGTTCTCCAACCGGGGGGGGACAAGGGACCCAGTACTTC. It yields the protein CASSSPTGGGQGTQYF.

This clone was detected only a few times. The rearrangement links TRBV7-2 to TRBJ2-3; 8 nucleotides line up with TRBD2. V gave up 5 bases and J gave up 4 bases; unmatched junction bases: 11. From germline, CDR1 is SGHTA and CDR2 FQGNSA. The CDR3 consists of 16 residues. The CDR3 DNA reads TGTGCCAGCAGCCAGACAGTAGGGACTAGTGCAGATACGCAGTATTTT. Amino acids: CASSQTVGTSADTQYF.